A single sample gave rise to the 5 T cell receptor beta chains below, sequenced in a study of blood T cell repertoires in COVID-19. Only in-frame clones appear in the TCRdb table, and some are missing; sequencing was by immunoSEQ multiplex PCR. The sample has about 240,000 clones; about four fifths are singletons. Sample: peripheral blood. Every receptor here comes from an elderly woman with acute or convalescent COVID-19.

A note on this clone: The same CDR3 arises from other DNA sequences in this sample as well. The CDR3 protein is CASSFRGGQPQHF. CDR3 bases: TGTGCCAGCAGTTTCAGGGGCGGTCAGCCCCAGCATTTT. This chain joins TRBV28 and TRBJ1-5; TRBD1 is a possible D gene (6 bases). Per the germline V gene, CDR1 is MDHEN and CDR2 is SYDVKM. V lost 3 bases and J 6 bases, leaving 9 bases between the germline ends. This CDR3 is built from 13 residues.

This chain links TRBV18 with TRBJ2-1; a possible D gene is TRBD2 (6 bases). Germline V gene sequence: CDR1 KGHSH, CDR2 LQKENI. V lost 4 bases to trimming and J lost 5 bases, with 18 bases between them. This CDR3 is 16 amino acids long. The DNA for the CDR3 is TGTGCCAGCTCACTGTTCTCCGGGGGTGGGCACAATGAGCAGTTCTTC. Translated: CASSLFSGGGHNEQFF.

This rearrangement joins TRBV18 to TRBJ2-2, with no clear D. In germline, CDR1 is KGHSH, CDR2 LQKENI. CDR3 length: 16 residues. V gave up 3 bases and J gave up 0 bases, with 11 bases separating them. In nucleotides, the CDR3 is TGTGCCAGCTCACCCGAGCCGCCTTCGAACACCGGGGAGCTGTTTTTT. Residues: CASSPEPPSNTGELFF.

This chain connects TRBV19 to TRBJ1-4, with 10 bases that match TRBD1. V was clipped by 7 bases and J by 8 bases; unmatched bases: 10. In germline, CDR1 is LNHDA, CDR2 SQIVND (reference sequence). The CDR3 loop spans 15 amino acids. Here the CDR3 DNA reads TGTGCCAGTACCCCCCGACAGGGGGCGCGAGAAAAACTGTTTTTT. It specifies CASTPRQGAREKLFF. Full variable domain (missing parts from reference TRBV19 and TRBJ1-4): DGGITQSPKYLFRKEGQNVTLSCEQNLNHDAMYWYRQDPGQGLRLIYYSQIVNDFQKGDIAEGYSVSREKKESFPLTVTSAQKNPTAFYLCASTPRQGAREKLFFGSGTQLSVL.

The chain joins TRBV24-1 to TRBJ2-1; 11 positions agree with TRBD2. Germline CDR1 is KGHDR and CDR2 is SFDVKD. The CDR3 runs to 15 residues. Trimming removed 3 bases from V and 8 bases from J; junction bases left unmatched: 5. CDR3 residues: CATSDRRLAGYEQFF. The CDR3 DNA reads TGTGCCACCAGTGATCGCCGACTAGCGGGGTATGAGCAGTTCTTC.